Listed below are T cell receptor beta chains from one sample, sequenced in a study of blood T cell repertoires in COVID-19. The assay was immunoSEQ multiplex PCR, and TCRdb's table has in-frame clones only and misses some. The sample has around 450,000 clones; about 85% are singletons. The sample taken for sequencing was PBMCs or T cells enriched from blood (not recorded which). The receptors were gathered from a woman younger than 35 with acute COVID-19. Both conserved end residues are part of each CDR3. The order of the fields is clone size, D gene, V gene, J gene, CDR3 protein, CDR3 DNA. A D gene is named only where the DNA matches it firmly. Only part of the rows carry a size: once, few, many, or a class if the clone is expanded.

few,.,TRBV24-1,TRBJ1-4,CATSDSGAGNEKLFF,TGTGCCACCAGTGATAGCGGGGCGGGGAATGAAAAACTGTTTTTT
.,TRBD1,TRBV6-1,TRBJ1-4,CASSDRDRGEKLFF,TGTGCCAGCAGTGACCGGGACAGGGGAGAAAAACTGTTTTTT
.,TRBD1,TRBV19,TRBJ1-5,CASSTGGGQPQHF,TGTGCCAGTAGTACAGGGGGCGGTCAGCCCCAGCATTTT
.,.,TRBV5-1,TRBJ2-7,CASSEAPLAVEYEQYF,TGCGCCAGCAGCGAAGCCCCCTTAGCGGTAGAGTACGAGCAGTACTTC
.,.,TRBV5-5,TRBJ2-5,CASYGSFKYQETQYF,TGTGCCAGCTACGGTTCATTCAAGTACCAAGAGACCCAGTACTTC
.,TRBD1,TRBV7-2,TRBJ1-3,CASQQGTSGNTIYF,TGTGCCAGCCAACAGGGGACCTCTGGAAACACCATATATTTT
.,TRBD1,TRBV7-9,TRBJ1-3,CASSPGTGSGNTIYF,TGTGCCAGCAGCCCCGGGACAGGCTCTGGAAACACCATATATTTT
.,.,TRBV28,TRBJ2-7,CASSLSGTSRWQYF,TGTGCCAGCAGTCTCTCCGGGACTTCGCGTTGGCAGTACTTC
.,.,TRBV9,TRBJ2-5,CASSVQGQETQYF,TGTGCCAGCAGCGTACAGGGGCAAGAGACCCAGTACTTC
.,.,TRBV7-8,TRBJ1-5,CASSSTGTSRQPQHF,TGTGCCAGCAGCTCAACCGGGACATCGAGGCAGCCCCAGCATTTT
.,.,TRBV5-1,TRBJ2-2,CASGDRYNTGELFF,TGCGCCAGCGGCGACAGGTATAACACCGGGGAGCTGTTTTTT
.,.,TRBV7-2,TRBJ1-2,CASSSLRASGGYTF,TGTGCCAGCAGCTCTCTTAGGGCGAGCGGTGGCTACACCTTC
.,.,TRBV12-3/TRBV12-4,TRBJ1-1,CASLTGTNTEAFF,TGTGCCAGCCTGACAGGCACGAACACTGAAGCTTTCTTT
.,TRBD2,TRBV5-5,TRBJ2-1,CASSYAGTSGRGYNEQFF,TGTGCCAGCAGCTACGCCGGGACTAGCGGGAGAGGGTACAATGAGCAGTTCTTC
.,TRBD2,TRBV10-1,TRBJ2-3,CASSESGAGGTDTQYF,TGCGCCAGCAGTGAGTCAGGAGCGGGGGGCACAGATACGCAGTATTTT
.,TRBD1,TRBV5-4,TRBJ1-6,CASSLDRGLYNSPLHF,TGTGCCAGCAGCTTGGACAGGGGCCTCTATAATTCACCCCTCCACTTT
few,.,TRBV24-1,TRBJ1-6,CATGRNSPLHF,TGTGCCACCGGCAGGAATTCACCCCTCCACTTT
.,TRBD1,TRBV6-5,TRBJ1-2,CASSLTGQGGYGYTF,TGTGCCAGCAGTCTCACCGGACAGGGAGGCTATGGCTACACCTTC
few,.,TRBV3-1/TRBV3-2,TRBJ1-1,CASSRGLTEAFF,TGTGCCAGCAGCCGCGGACTGACTGAAGCTTTCTTT
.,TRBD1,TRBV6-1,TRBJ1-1,CASSEAAGGPNTEAFF,TGTGCCAGCAGTGAAGCAGCAGGGGGCCCGAACACTGAAGCTTTCTTT
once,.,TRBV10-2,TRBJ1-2,CASSGVPFGRYGYTF,TGCGCCAGCAGTGGTGTTCCCTTTGGCCGCTATGGCTACACCTTC
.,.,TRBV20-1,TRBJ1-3,CSGTDGNTIYF,TGCAGTGGGACAGATGGAAACACCATATATTTT
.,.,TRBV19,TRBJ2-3,CASSTSDTLDTQYF,TGTGCCAGTAGTACCTCGGACACCCTGGATACGCAGTATTTT
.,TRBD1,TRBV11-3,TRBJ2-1,CASSLVGTVLYNEQFF,TGTGCCAGCAGCTTAGTTGGGACAGTTCTATACAATGAGCAGTTCTTC
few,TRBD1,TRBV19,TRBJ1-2,CASSRGQGDGYTF,TGTGCCAGTAGTCGTGGACAGGGGGACGGCTACACCTTC
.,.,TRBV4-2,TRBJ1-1,CASREGMNTEAFF,TGTGCCAGCAGGGAGGGGATGAACACTGAAGCTTTCTTT
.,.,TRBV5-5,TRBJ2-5,CASGRGSFETQYF,TGTGCCAGCGGCCGGGGGTCCTTCGAGACCCAGTACTTC
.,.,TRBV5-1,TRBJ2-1,CASSLAGLSYNEQFF,TGCGCCAGCAGCTTGGCAGGATTGTCATACAATGAGCAGTTCTTC
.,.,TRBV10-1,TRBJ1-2,CASSEQANYGYTF,TGCGCCAGCAGTGAACAGGCTAACTATGGCTACACCTTC
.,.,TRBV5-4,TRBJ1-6,CASSFHGGQSPLHF,TGTGCCAGCAGCTTTCACGGGGGTCAATCACCCCTCCACTTT
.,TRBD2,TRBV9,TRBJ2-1,CASSVASGSIDEQFF,TGTGCCAGCAGCGTAGCTAGCGGGAGTATCGATGAGCAGTTCTTC
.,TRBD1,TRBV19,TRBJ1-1,CASSDRGTLNTEAFF,TGTGCCAGTAGTGACAGGGGGACCTTGAACACTGAAGCTTTCTTT
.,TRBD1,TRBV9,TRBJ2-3,CASSAGQGTDTQYF,TGTGCCAGCAGCGCAGGACAGGGGACAGATACGCAGTATTTT
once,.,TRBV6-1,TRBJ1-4,CASSERGFGEKLFF,TGTGCCAGCAGTGAAAGAGGTTTTGGAGAAAAACTGTTTTTT
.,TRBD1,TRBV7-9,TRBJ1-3,CASSHGTDSGNTIYF,TGTGCCAGCAGCCACGGGACAGACTCTGGAAACACCATATATTTT
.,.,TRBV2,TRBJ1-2,CASLRVASGYTF,TGTGCCAGCCTCAGGGTGGCCTCCGGCTACACCTTC
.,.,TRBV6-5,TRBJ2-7,CASSYSMQGQYF,TGTGCCAGCAGTTACTCGATGCAGGGGCAGTACTTC
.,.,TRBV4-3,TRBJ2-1,CASSQDARATYNEQFF,TGCGCCAGCAGCCAAGATGCGCGGGCGACCTACAATGAGCAGTTCTTC
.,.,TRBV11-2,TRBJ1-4,CASSIGYSATNEKLFF,TGTGCCAGCAGCATCGGGTATTCTGCAACTAATGAAAAACTGTTTTTT
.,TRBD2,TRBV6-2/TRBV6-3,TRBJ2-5,CASSYRLAGGRETQYF,TGTGCCAGCAGTTACCGGCTAGCGGGAGGGAGAGAGACCCAGTACTTC
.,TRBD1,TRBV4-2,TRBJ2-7,CASSPGTGSYEQYF,TGTGCCAGCAGCCCCGGGACAGGGTCCTACGAGCAGTACTTC
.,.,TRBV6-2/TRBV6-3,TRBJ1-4,CASSSRENWRSEKLFF,TGTGCCAGCAGTTCTCGGGAGAATTGGAGAAGTGAAAAACTGTTTTTT